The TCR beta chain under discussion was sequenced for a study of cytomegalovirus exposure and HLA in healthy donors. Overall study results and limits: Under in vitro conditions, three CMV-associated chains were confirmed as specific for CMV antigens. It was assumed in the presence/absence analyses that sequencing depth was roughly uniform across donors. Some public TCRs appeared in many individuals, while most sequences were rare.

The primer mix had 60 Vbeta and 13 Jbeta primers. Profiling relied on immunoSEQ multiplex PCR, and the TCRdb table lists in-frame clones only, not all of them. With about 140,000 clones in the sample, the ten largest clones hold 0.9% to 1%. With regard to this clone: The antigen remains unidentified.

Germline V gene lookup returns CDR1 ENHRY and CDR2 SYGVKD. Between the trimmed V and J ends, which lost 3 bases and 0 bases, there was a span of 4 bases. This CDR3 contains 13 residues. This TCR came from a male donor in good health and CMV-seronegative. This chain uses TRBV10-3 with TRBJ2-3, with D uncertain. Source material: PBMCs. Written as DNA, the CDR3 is TGTGCCATCAGTGATGGCAGCACAGATACGCAGTATTTT. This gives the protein CAISDGSTDTQYF.